Shown below are 8 T cell receptor beta chains from a single sample sequenced in a study of blood T cell repertoires in COVID-19. Profiling relied on immunoSEQ multiplex PCR, and the TCRdb table lists in-frame clones only, not all of them. The sample lists fewer than 60,000 clones; 75% to 90% were seen once. The sample taken for sequencing was peripheral blood. The source is a human donor with acute or convalescent COVID-19. The donor label of this sample is uncertain.

This chain links TRBV5-6 with TRBJ2-3; D not resolved. V lost 4 bases and J lost 0, with 6 bases in between. Germline loops: CDR1 SGHDT, CDR2 YYEEEE. This CDR3 region has 13 residues. CDR3 sequence: CASSQISTDTQYF. The CDR3 region has the DNA TGTGCCAGCAGCCAGATCAGCACAGATACGCAGTATTTT.

The table lists this clone with a count of one. Written as DNA, the CDR3 is TGTGCCAGCTCACCCTCGACAGGGGAGAACACTGAAGCTTTCTTT. Encoded protein: CASSPSTGENTEAFF. The J gene is TRBJ1-1, the V gene TRBV18, with 8 bases identical to TRBD1. Per germline, CDR1 KGHSH and CDR2 LQKENI. There are 15 residues in the CDR3. V lost 3 bases to trimming and J lost 1 base; unmatched junction nucleotides: 4.

The rearrangement joins TRBV6-5 to TRBJ2-3; D perhaps matches TRBD1 (6 bases). Trimming stripped 6 bases from V and 6 bases from J, with 19 bases between. The CDR3 sequence is 15 residues long. Germline values: CDR1 MNHEY, CDR2 SVGAGI. The CDR3 loop is CASSLGLGARDTQYF. CDR3 nucleotide sequence: TGTGCCAGCAGCCTAGGGTTGGGGGCCCGGGATACGCAGTATTTT.

V is TRBV5-1 and J is TRBJ2-2; 7 nucleotides agree with TRBD1. V lost 7 bases to trimming and J lost 1 base; unmatched junction nucleotides: 7. Germline V lookup: CDR1 SGHRS, CDR2 YFSETQ. The CDR3 extends over 15 amino acids. CDR3 nucleotide sequence: TGCGCCAGCGGGGTAGGACAGGTGAACACCGGGGAGCTGTTTTTT. Protein product: CASGVGQVNTGELFF.

The chain joins TRBV6-5 to TRBJ2-2; D is perhaps TRBD2 (7 bases). There are 15 residues in the CDR3. Germline-derived CDR1 and CDR2 are MNHEY and SVGAGI. Between the trimmed V and J ends, which lost 8 bases and 4 bases, there was a span of 17 bases. DNA for the CDR3: TGTGCCAGCCGTCGCGGGAGACAGGTCACCGGGGAGCTGTTTTTT. Its translation is CASRRGRQVTGELFF.

This chain uses TRBV18 with TRBJ2-7; 7 nucleotides agree with TRBD1. CDR1 is KGHSH, CDR2 LQKENI, per germline. The ends lost 3 bases at V and 6 bases at J; junction bases unmatched: 5. This CDR3 spans 13 amino acids. CDR3 DNA sequence: TGTGCCAGCTCACCCCTGACAGGGCCCGAGCAGTACTTC. Its protein is CASSPLTGPEQYF.

The V gene is TRBV2, the J gene TRBJ1-1, with D possibly TRBD1 on 5 matching bases. Germline CDR1 SNHLY, CDR2 FYNNEI. This CDR3 is built from 14 residues. Trimming took off 4 bases at V and 4 bases at J, with 13 bases between the two ends. This CDR3 is CASSVGRVGTEAFF. DNA of the CDR3: TGTGCCAGCAGTGTTGGCAGGGTAGGCACTGAAGCTTTCTTT.

This chain joins TRBV2 and TRBJ2-4, with TRBD1 identical over 9 bases. The germline CDR1 and CDR2 sequences are SNHLY and FYNNEI. V shed 5 bases, J shed 7 bases, and the junction held 6 bases outside the gene matches. This CDR3 contains 14 residues. CDR3 nucleotides: TGTGCCAGCAGTCCTACAGGGGGCTGGAACATTCAGTACTTC. Protein sequence: CASSPTGGWNIQYF.